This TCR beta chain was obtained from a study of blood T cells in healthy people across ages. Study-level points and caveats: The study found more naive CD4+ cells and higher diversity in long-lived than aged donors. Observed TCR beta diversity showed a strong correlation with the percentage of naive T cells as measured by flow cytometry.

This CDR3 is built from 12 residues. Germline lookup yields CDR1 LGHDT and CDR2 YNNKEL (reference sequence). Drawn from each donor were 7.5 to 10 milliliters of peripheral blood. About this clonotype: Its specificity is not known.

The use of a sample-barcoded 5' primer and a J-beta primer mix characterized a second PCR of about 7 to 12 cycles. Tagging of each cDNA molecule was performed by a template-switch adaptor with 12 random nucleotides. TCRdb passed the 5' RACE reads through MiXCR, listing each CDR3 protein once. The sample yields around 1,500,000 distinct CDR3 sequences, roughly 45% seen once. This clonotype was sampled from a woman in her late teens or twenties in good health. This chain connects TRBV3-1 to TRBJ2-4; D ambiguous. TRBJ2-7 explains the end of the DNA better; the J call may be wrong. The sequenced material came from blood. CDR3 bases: TGTGCCAGCTGCCCGAGTCCGTACGAGCAGTACTTC. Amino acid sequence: CASCPSPYEQYF.